What follows describes a single T cell receptor beta chain. These data originate in a study of blood T cell repertoires in COVID-19. V was trimmed by 6 bases and J by 4 bases, leaving 11 bases between them. Germline lookup yields CDR1 LNHDA and CDR2 SQIVND (reference sequence). This CDR3 has 13 residues. The authors' processing: Nucleated cell counts were estimated from reference gene primer amplification. TCRdb's table, derived via immunoSEQ multiplex PCR, lists solely in-frame clones and lacks some. For V, J and clone size, that table is used; D and trimming come from the DNA. Among some 250,000 clones listed, around 82% were seen once.

Sequenced: peripheral blood. V is TRBV19 and J is TRBJ2-3; a possible D gene is TRBD2 (5 bases). The TCR originated in a middle-aged man with active or convalescent COVID-19. CDR3 residues: CASSNRRPDTQYF. Here the CDR3 DNA reads TGTGCCAGTAGCAATAGGAGGCCAGATACGCAGTATTTT. The full variable domain, in which reference TRBV19 and TRBJ2-3 provide the parts outside the CDR3, is DGGITQSPKYLFRKEGQNVTLSCEQNLNHDAMYWYRQDPGQGLRLIYYSQIVNDFQKGDIAEGYSVSREKKESFPLTVTSAQKNPTAFYLCASSNRRPDTQYFGPGTRLTVL.